These 19 T cell receptor beta chains were sequenced from one sample in a study of blood T cell repertoires in COVID-19. Libraries were prepared by immunoSEQ multiplex PCR; TCRdb keeps only in-frame clonotypes and omits some of them. The sample lists approximately 32,000 clones, roughly 84% occurring once. Sequenced material: peripheral blood. These receptor sequences come from a man aged 60 to 75 with active COVID-19.

The chain employs TRBV3-1 (or the pseudogene TRBV3-2) and TRBJ1-2, with a tentative D call TRBD1 (6 bases). Germline loops: CDR1 LGHDT, CDR2 YNNKEL (reference sequence). Deletions cut 4 bases from V and 5 bases from J, with 14 bases between. The CDR3 consists of 14 residues. The CDR3 loop is CASSPGVGDYGYTF. The CDR3 region has the DNA TGTGCCAGCAGCCCAGGGGTGGGAGATTATGGCTACACCTTC.

V usage is TRBV7-2 and J usage is TRBJ1-1; D might be TRBD1 (5 bases). The CDR3 is 16 amino acids. With 5 bases removed from V and 2 bases from J, the gap between germline ends came to 18 bases. Germline assignment: CDR1 SGHTA and CDR2 FQGNSA. CDR3 in amino acids: CASSPAGRTSNTEAFF. The CDR3, as DNA: TGTGCCAGCAGCCCCGCCGGGCGGACAAGCAACACTGAAGCTTTCTTT.

This chain joins TRBV7-2 and TRBJ2-7; a possible D gene is TRBD1 (6 bases). CDR1 SGHTA and CDR2 FQGNSA come from the germline V gene. The CDR3 contains 13 residues. Trimming removed 5 bases from V and 3 bases from J, with 11 bases in between. CDR3 nucleotide sequence: TGTGCCAGCAGCACCTCGGACAGCTACGAGCAGTACTTC. Its translation is CASSTSDSYEQYF.

The chain carries TRBV11-2 and TRBJ2-3; D is uncertain. The ends were cut back, 0 bases at V and 2 bases at J, with 6 bases in the middle. The CDR3 consists of 14 residues. Germline V gene sequence: CDR1 SGHAT, CDR2 FQNNGV. Written as DNA, the CDR3 is TGTGCCAGCAGCTTAGATGGGCTCACAGATACGCAGTATTTT. Protein: CASSLDGLTDTQYF.

The chain is built from TRBV3-1 (or the pseudogene TRBV3-2) and TRBJ2-7, with 11 positions matching TRBD2. The V gene end was trimmed by 4 bases and the J gene end by 7 bases; junction bases not matched to a gene: 12. Per germline, CDR1 LGHDT and CDR2 YNNKEL (reference sequence). The CDR3 loop spans 16 amino acids. The CDR3 loop reads CASSPAGTSGSREQYF. CDR3 sequence (DNA): TGTGCCAGCAGCCCGGCAGGCACTAGCGGGAGTCGGGAGCAGTACTTC.

The rearrangement links TRBV7-8 to TRBJ2-7; TRBD2 matches at 7 bases. J was trimmed by 5 bases and V by 3 bases; bases with no gene match: 7. The germline V gene encodes CDR1 SGHVS and CDR2 FQNEAQ. The CDR3 length is 14 residues. This chain's CDR3 is CASSFVGGSNEQYF. CDR3 nucleotides: TGTGCCAGCAGCTTTGTTGGCGGGAGTAACGAGCAGTACTTC.

This clone came up a few times. Distinct nucleotide sequences in the sample also encode this CDR3. This rearrangement joins TRBV7-9 to TRBJ2-3; D might be TRBD1 (6 bases). Trimming left V 7 bases short and J 0 bases short, with 11 bases between. Germline-derived CDR1 and CDR2 are SEHNR and FQNEAQ (reference sequence). CDR3 length: 14 residues. For the CDR3, the DNA is TGTGCCAGCACTGGCCAGGGGAGCACAGATACGCAGTATTTT. Its protein product is CASTGQGSTDTQYF.

The chain recombines TRBV2 with TRBJ2-1, with 8 bases that match TRBD2. J lost 2 bases, V lost 3 bases, and 3 bases had no gene match. Germline V gene lookup returns CDR1 SNHLY and CDR2 FYNNEI. This CDR3 region has 15 residues. CDR3 in DNA: TGTGCCAGCAGTGATTCCGGGGGGGCCTACAATGAGCAGTTCTTC. This encodes CASSDSGGAYNEQFF.

The chain joins TRBV5-8 to TRBJ1-4, with D unclear. Looked up from germline, CDR1 is SGHTS and CDR2 is YDEGEE. V was shortened by 3 bases and J by 7 bases, with 13 bases between the two germline ends. The CDR3 runs 14 residues. The CDR3 reads CASSSLRGSEKLFF. CDR3 sequence (DNA): TGTGCCAGCAGCTCTCTACGGGGTAGTGAAAAACTGTTTTTT. Filled out from reference TRBV5-8 and TRBJ1-4, the complete variable domain reads EAGVTQSPTHLIKTRGQQATLRCSPISGHTSVYWYQQALGLGLQFLLWYDEGEERNRGNFPPRFSGRQFPNYSSELNVNALELEDSALYLCASSSLRGSEKLFFGSGTQLSVL.

The rearrangement uses TRBV7-2 and TRBJ2-3, with D unresolved. From germline, CDR1 is SGHTA and CDR2 FQGNSA. The CDR3 consists of 13 residues. With 5 bases removed from V and 3 bases from J, the gap between germline ends came to 9 bases. The CDR3 coding sequence is TGTGCCAGCAGCCTAAAATCGACAGATACGCAGTATTTT. Amino acids: CASSLKSTDTQYF. The variable domain in full, with the rest retrieved from reference TRBV7-2 and TRBJ2-3, is GAGVSQSPSNKVTEKGKDVELRCDPISGHTALYWYRQSLGQGLEFLIYFQGNSAPDKSGLPSDRFSAERTGGSVSTLTIQRTQQEDSAVYLCASSLKSTDTQYFGPGTRLTVL.

The chain recombines TRBV7-3 with TRBJ1-6; TRBD1 aligns across 9 bases. The germline CDR1 and CDR2 sequences are SGHTA and FQGTGA. The CDR3 runs to 15 residues. The J segment lost 7 bases and the V segment lost 0 bases, leaving 1 base of the junction unmatched. CDR3 DNA sequence: TGTGCCAGCAGCTTAACGGGACAGGGAAATTCACCCCTCCACTTT. Translating it yields CASSLTGQGNSPLHF.

This clone appeared once. The J gene is TRBJ1-6, the V gene TRBV21-1; the table's D call, TRBD1, was not checked against the DNA. TRBV21-1 is listed as a pseudogene. The CDR3 runs 14 residues. Written as DNA, the CDR3 is TGTGCCAGCACCCGGACAGGGCTAAATTCACCCCTCCACTTT. It yields the protein CASTRTGLNSPLHF.

The V and J genes are TRBV29-1 and TRBJ1-4; D not resolved. There are 12 residues in the CDR3. With 5 bases removed from V and 3 bases from J, the gap between germline ends came to 7 bases. Germline V gene lookup returns CDR1 SQVTM and CDR2 ANQGSEA. DNA of the CDR3: TGCAGCGTTATCGGGGCTAATGAAAAACTGTTTTTT. It translates to CSVIGANEKLFF.

The rearrangement uses TRBV28 and TRBJ2-7, with D possibly matching TRBD1 (6 bases). The CDR3 is 14 amino acids. Germline CDR1 reads MDHEN; CDR2 reads SYDVKM. With 5 bases removed from V and 0 bases from J, the gap between germline ends came to 11 bases. CDR3 region: CASSVTGFSYEQYF. The CDR3 DNA reads as TGTGCCAGCAGTGTAACAGGGTTCTCCTACGAGCAGTACTTC. The whole variable domain, filled in from reference TRBV28 and TRBJ2-7, reads DVKVTQSSRYLVKRTGEKVFLECVQDMDHENMFWYRQDPGLGLRLIYFSYDVKMKEKGDIPEGYSVSREKKERFSLILESASTNQTSMYLCASSVTGFSYEQYFGPGTRLTVT.

CDR3 nucleotide sequence: TGCGCCAGCAGCCAAGGGGTTTGGGGGAAGGGACTAGCGGGCACCGGGGAGCTGTTTTTT. This sequence encodes CASSQGVWGKGLAGTGELFF. This sequence joins TRBV4-3 and TRBJ2-2; 12 nucleotides match TRBD2. The CDR3 runs to 20 residues. Germline-derived CDR1 and CDR2 are LGHNA and YSLEER. V was pared by 1 base and J by 4 bases, with 13 bases of the junction left unmatched.

The chain links TRBV5-1 to TRBJ1-5, with 7 bases matching TRBD1. This CDR3 has 16 residues. In germline, CDR1 is SGHRS, CDR2 YFSETQ. J gave up 2 bases and V 0 bases, and 5 bases lay outside the gene matches. As DNA, the CDR3 is TGCGCCAGCAGCTTGGATGCCAGGGGGGGCAATCAGCCCCAGCATTTT. It translates to CASSLDARGGNQPQHF.

In this sample, this clone turned up once. The rearrangement uses TRBV18 and TRBJ1-3; tentative D call: TRBD1 (6 bases). CDR1 and CDR2 (germline): KGHSH, LQKENI. The CDR3 length is 14 residues. V was cut by 6 bases and J by 5 bases, with 14 bases left in between. The chain's CDR3 is CASSPGTQRNTIYF. CDR3 nucleotide sequence: TGTGCCAGCTCTCCCGGGACACAGAGAAACACCATATATTTT.

This clone was detected a few times. V is TRBV11-1 and J is TRBJ1-6; 7 bases match TRBD1. Germline values: CDR1 SGHAT, CDR2 FQDESV (reference sequence). The J segment lost 8 bases and the V segment lost 5 bases, leaving 9 bases of the junction unmatched. The CDR3 extends over 15 amino acids. The CDR3 loop reads CASSPQTGTDSPLHF. CDR3 in DNA: TGTGCCAGCAGCCCGCAGACAGGGACTGATTCACCCCTCCACTTT.

This clone appeared a single time. The V call is TRBV15, the J call TRBJ2-1, with 8 positions matching TRBD2. CDR1 LNHNV and CDR2 YYDKDF come from the germline V gene (reference sequence). J was trimmed by 0 bases and V by 8 bases; bases with no gene match: 18. This CDR3 contains 19 residues. For the CDR3, the DNA is TGTGCCACCTACGGGTTCGGTCGGGAGGGCAGAAGCTCCTACAATGAGCAGTTCTTC. This sequence encodes CATYGFGREGRSSYNEQFF.